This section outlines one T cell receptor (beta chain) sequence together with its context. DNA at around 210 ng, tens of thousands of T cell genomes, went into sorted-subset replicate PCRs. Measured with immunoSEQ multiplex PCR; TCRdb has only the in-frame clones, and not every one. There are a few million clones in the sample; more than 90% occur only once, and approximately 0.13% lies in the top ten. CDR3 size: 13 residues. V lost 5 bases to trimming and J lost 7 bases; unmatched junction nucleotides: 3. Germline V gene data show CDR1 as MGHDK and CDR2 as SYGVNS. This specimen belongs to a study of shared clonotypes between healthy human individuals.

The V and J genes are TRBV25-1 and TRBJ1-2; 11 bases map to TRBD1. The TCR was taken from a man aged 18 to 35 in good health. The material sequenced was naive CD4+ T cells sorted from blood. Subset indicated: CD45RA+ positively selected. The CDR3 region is CASSSGTGGGYTF. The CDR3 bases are TGTGCCAGCAGTTCCGGGACAGGGGGTGGCTACACCTTC.